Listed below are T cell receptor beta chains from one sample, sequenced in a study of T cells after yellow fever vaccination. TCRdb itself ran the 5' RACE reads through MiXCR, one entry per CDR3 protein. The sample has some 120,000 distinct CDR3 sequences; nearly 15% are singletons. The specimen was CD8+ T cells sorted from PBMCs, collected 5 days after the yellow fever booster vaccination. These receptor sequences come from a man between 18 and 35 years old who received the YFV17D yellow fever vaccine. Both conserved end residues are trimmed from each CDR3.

CDR3 protein: ASSLSGADTQY
V gene: TRBV7-3

CDR3 protein: SARDPLAGVYTDTQY
V gene: TRBV20-1

CDR3 protein: ASSHPGGSGDEQF
V gene: TRBV4-2

CDR3 protein: ATERERGSSYEQY
V gene: TRBV11-1

CDR3 protein: ASSQRFPGSSYNEQF
V gene: TRBV7-2

CDR3 protein: ASSPGTGGPYEQY
V gene: TRBV11-1

CDR3 protein: ASSHPTGELF
V gene: TRBV12-3/TRBV12-4

CDR3 protein: AVQSGTGGDWDNQPQH
V gene: TRBV24-1

CDR3 protein: ASIGGRGKETQY
V gene: TRBV2

CDR3 protein: ASSLGTDSSYNEQF
V gene: TRBV5-1

CDR3 protein: ASSPERGGYYEQY
V gene: TRBV4-3

CDR3 protein: ASSPTAPTYEQY
V gene: TRBV7-2

CDR3 protein: ASSYSGFTEAF
V gene: TRBV6-5

CDR3 protein: ASGYSGANVLT
V gene: TRBV6-5

CDR3 protein: ASSFGAF
V gene: TRBV12-3/TRBV12-4

CDR3 protein: SVVMGRYMNTEAF
V gene: TRBV29-1

CDR3 protein: ASSLRASPGDTQY
V gene: TRBV7-9

CDR3 protein: ASSYSRDRDALNEKLF
V gene: TRBV6-2/TRBV6-3

CDR3 protein: AIPYGANVLT
V gene: TRBV5-4

CDR3 protein: ASSISWGEAF
V gene: TRBV6-6

CDR3 protein: ASSYINRDTNYGYT
V gene: TRBV6-5

CDR3 protein: ASSQDVYNEQF
V gene: TRBV4-1

CDR3 protein: ASRNDRMNTEAF
V gene: TRBV28

CDR3 protein: AASGTDYNEQF
V gene: TRBV19

CDR3 protein: ASSLSTARSNEQF
V gene: TRBV7-8